The 19 T cell receptor beta chains below were found in one sample sequenced in a study of T-cell memory formation after mild COVID-19 (dated by TCRdb to the early 2020s). Library preparation employed 5' RACE. For sequencing, an Illumina NovaSeq 6000 was employed. The public reads were run again by TCRdb, first through fastp at Q25 and then through MiXCR, and only productive beta chains were kept. Every distinct CDR3 protein forms one entry, paired with its most common genes and DNA. This sample holds fewer than 450,000 distinct CDR3 sequences; approximately 24% were observed only once. The ten largest clones add up to around 9% of the sample. Specimen: PBMCs or a T cell subset sorted from them (not recorded which). The origin of the receptors is an adult woman who had mild COVID-19 (a few samples of this study predate the infection). The sample titles of this study are shuffled in the database, so cell type and time point are left out; the donor was told from shared clones.

The chain uses TRBV7-8 and TRBJ2-1, with D maybe TRBD2 (5 bases). The CDR3 extends over 18 amino acids. The germline V and J ends were trimmed by 7 bases and 0 bases, with 22 bases remaining between them. CDR1 is SGHVS, CDR2 FQNEAQ, per germline. The CDR3: CASTQTVAGRSSYNEQFF. CDR3 nucleotide sequence: TGTGCCAGCACCCAAACCGTCGCGGGCCGAAGCTCCTACAATGAGCAGTTCTTC.

The V call is TRBV6-1, the J call TRBJ1-4, with D maybe TRBD1 (5 bases). V was cut by 4 bases and J by 7 bases, with 13 bases left in between. Looked up from germline, CDR1 is MNHNS and CDR2 is SASEGT. CDR3 length: 14 residues. This CDR3 reads CASSGWGLGEKLFF. DNA of the CDR3: TGTGCCAGCAGTGGGTGGGGGTTGGGTGAAAAACTGTTTTTT.

The rearrangement joins TRBV7-2 to TRBJ2-5; a weak D match, TRBD1 (6 bases). Germline V gene data show CDR1 as SGHTA and CDR2 as FQGNSA. V dropped 1 base and J dropped 5 bases, with 14 bases sitting between them. CDR3 length: 15 residues. The chain's CDR3 is CASSLDGHQGETQYF. The CDR3 nucleotides are TGTGCCAGCAGCTTAGACGGTCACCAGGGGGAGACCCAGTACTTC.

This clonotype was found a few times. This chain uses TRBV12-3 or TRBV12-4 with TRBJ2-5; TRBD2 agrees at 13 bases. Germline trimming cut 6 bases from V and 5 bases from J; bases unmatched to any gene: 9. The CDR3 spans 16 residues. The CDR3 DNA is TGTGCCAGCAGCCCGAGGACTAGCGGGAGCCCGGAGACCCAGTACTTC. Residues: CASSPRTSGSPETQYF.

This clonotype was counted many times. This rearrangement joins TRBV25-1 to TRBJ2-1; D perhaps matches TRBD2 (7 bases). The CDR3 totals 13 residues. Germline CDR1 is MGHDK and CDR2 is SYGVNS. V was clipped by 3 bases and J by 6 bases, with 9 bases between them. The CDR3 region has the DNA TGTGCCAGCAGTGAGAGGGGGGGCAATGAGCAGTTCTTC. The encoded protein is CASSERGGNEQFF. Full variable domain (missing parts from reference TRBV25-1 and TRBJ2-1): EADIYQTPRYLVIGTGKKITLECSQTMGHDKMYWYQQDPGMELHLIHYSYGVNSTEKGDLSSESTVSRIRTEHFPLTLESARPSHTSQYLCASSERGGNEQFFGPGTRLTVL.

The genes are TRBV7-8 and TRBJ1-1; TRBD1 is a possible D gene (6 bases). This CDR3 spans 13 amino acids. V shed 3 bases and J shed 5 bases, with 10 bases lying between them. Germline values: CDR1 SGHVS, CDR2 FQNEAQ. The CDR3 DNA reads as TGTGCCAGCAGCTTTGGGGGCCGGACTGAAGCTTTCTTT. Protein: CASSFGGRTEAFF.

The gene calls are TRBV20-1 and TRBJ1-2, with D possibly matching TRBD1 (5 bases). V shed 4 bases and J shed 5 bases, with 11 bases lying between them. Germline V CDR1 and CDR2: DFQATT, SNEGSKA (reference sequence). The CDR3 length is 12 residues. The CDR3 bases are TGCAGTGCTACACTCGGGGGTTATGGCTACACCTTC. Protein product: CSATLGGYGYTF.

This clonotype was counted a few times. This chain joins TRBV29-1 and TRBJ2-3; TRBD1 is a possible D gene (6 bases). Germline CDR1 and CDR2: SQVTM and ANQGSEA. The CDR3 length is 16 residues. Trimming removed 4 bases at V and 4 bases at J, with 21 bases between. Written as DNA, the CDR3 is TGCAGCGTTGTCCCTGGACAGAGGCAGGCGGCAGATACGCAGTATTTT. Amino acids: CSVVPGQRQAADTQYF.

V gene TRBV9 combines with J gene TRBJ2-1; TRBD2 might be the D (6 bases). The CDR3 is 16 amino acids. CDR1 and CDR2 (germline): SGDLS, YYNGEE. The V end was cut by 2 bases, the J end by 0 bases, with 12 bases between. CDR3 region: CASSVEGRSSYNEQFF. CDR3 bases: TGTGCCAGCAGCGTGGAGGGGCGGAGCTCCTACAATGAGCAGTTCTTC.

The rearrangement links TRBV19 to TRBJ2-3, with unresolved D. The V end lost 3 bases, the J end lost 1 base, and 8 bases lay between the germline ends. The CDR3 has 14 amino acids. Germline-derived CDR1 and CDR2 are LNHDA and SQIVND (reference sequence). This chain's CDR3 is CASSIVLGTDTQYF. The DNA of the CDR3 is TGTGCCAGTAGTATCGTACTCGGCACAGATACGCAGTATTTT.

This clonotype was counted once. The chain is built from TRBV3-1 and TRBJ1-1, with a weak D call TRBD1 (5 bases). The CDR3 extends over 14 amino acids. CDR1 and CDR2 from the germline V gene are LGHDT and YNNKEL (reference sequence). Trimming removed 1 base from V and 1 base from J, with 7 bases in between. The CDR3 here is CASSQVGQNTEAFF. In nucleotides, the CDR3 is TGTGCCAGCAGCCAAGTAGGACAGAACACTGAAGCTTTCTTT.

This clonotype was seen a few times. The rearrangement uses TRBV4-1 and TRBJ2-1; TRBD2 agrees at 9 bases. The V and J ends lost 1 base and 4 bases, in that order; junction bases with no gene match: 5. Per the germline V gene, CDR1 is MGHRA and CDR2 is YSYEKL. The CDR3 runs to 16 residues. CDR3 in amino acids: CASSQGPAGGYNEQFF. CDR3 coding DNA: TGCGCCAGCAGCCAAGGTCCAGCGGGGGGTTACAATGAGCAGTTCTTC.

The chain is built from TRBV3-1 and TRBJ1-1; D possibly corresponds to TRBD1 (5 bases). The V and J ends lost 4 bases and 4 bases respectively, with 16 bases between them. Germline CDR1 LGHDT, CDR2 YNNKEL (reference sequence). The CDR3 covers 15 residues. The CDR3 is CASSRTGGAATEAFF. DNA for the CDR3: TGTGCCAGCAGCCGGACCGGCGGGGCGGCCACTGAAGCTTTCTTT. Complete variable domain (other parts from reference TRBV3-1 and TRBJ1-1): DTAVSQTPKYLVTQMGNDKSIKCEQNLGHDTMYWYKQDSKKFLKIMFSYNNKELIINETVPNRFSPKSPDKAHLNLHINSLELGDSAVYFCASSRTGGAATEAFFGQGTRLTVV.

This clonotype was seen repeatedly, ten times or more. J is TRBJ1-1 and V is TRBV12-3 or TRBV12-4; D remains ambiguous. The CDR3 is 14 amino acids. V was cut by 10 bases and J by 0 bases, with 15 bases left in between. CDR3 coding DNA: TGTGCCACTGGGATCGGGCGGATGAACACTGAAGCTTTCTTT. Amino acid sequence: CATGIGRMNTEAFF.

The chain recombines TRBV7-2 with TRBJ2-5; no clear D. Trimming took off 5 bases at V and 7 bases at J, with 5 bases between the two ends. The CDR3 is 10 residues long. The germline V gene has CDR1 SGHTA and CDR2 FQGNSA. In nucleotides, the CDR3 is TGTGCCAGCAGCCGTGGGACCCAGTACTTC. This sequence encodes CASSRGTQYF.

This clonotype showed up just a few times. The CDR3 coding sequence is TGTGCCAGCAGTTTCGGCGGGGGCCTGAGGGGTGGAAACACCATATATTTT. The encoded protein is CASSFGGGLRGGNTIYF. The chain links TRBV7-9 to TRBJ1-3, with D possibly matching TRBD1 (6 bases). This CDR3 spans 17 amino acids. The germline CDR1 and CDR2 sequences are SEHNR and FQNEAQ (reference sequence). With 6 bases removed from V and 3 bases from J, the gap between germline ends came to 21 bases. The whole variable domain, remainder taken from reference TRBV7-9 and TRBJ1-3, is DTGVSQNPRHKITKRGQNVTFRCDPISEHNRLYWYRQTLGQGPEFLTYFQNEAQLEKSRLLSDRFSAERPKGSFSTLEIQRTEQGDSAMYLCASSFGGGLRGGNTIYFGEGSWLTVV.

This clonotype was observed a handful of times. The rearrangement links TRBV7-6 to TRBJ2-7; unclear D gene. CDR1 and CDR2 (germline): SGHVS, FNYEAQ. With 0 bases removed from V and 3 bases from J, the gap between germline ends came to 9 bases. The CDR3 contains 14 residues. The CDR3 DNA follows: TGTGCCAGCAGCTTAGCGCAGGTTGACTACGAGCAGTACTTC. Its translation is CASSLAQVDYEQYF.

This sequence joins TRBV3-1 and TRBJ1-6; 8 nucleotides agree with TRBD1. V lost 1 base, J lost 6 bases, and 5 bases stayed unmatched. The CDR3 has 16 amino acids. The V gene's germline CDR1 is LGHDT and CDR2 YNNKEL (reference sequence). CDR3 nucleotide sequence: TGTGCCAGCAGCCAAGTTTTCCAGGGGGCTAATTCACCCCTCCACTTT. Translated: CASSQVFQGANSPLHF.

The chain recombines TRBV7-2 with TRBJ1-2; perhaps TRBD1 as D (5 bases). Trimming removed 0 bases from V and 2 bases from J, with 10 bases in between. The CDR3 sequence is 15 residues long. Germline V lookup: CDR1 SGHTA, CDR2 FQGNSA. The CDR3 DNA is TGTGCCAGCAGCTTAGCAGGGGCGTTAAACTATGGCTACACCTTC. Amino acids: CASSLAGALNYGYTF.